This T cell receptor (beta chain) was obtained from a study of blood T cell repertoires in COVID-19 (TCRdb year 2020). As for the study more broadly: Samples from collaborators originated in the United States, Italy and Spain and spanned both the acute and convalescent phases of COVID-19. HLA class I and class II types, where available, came from metadata supplied by the sample provider rather than from assay-based typing. A de-identified subject ID, COVID-19 status, age in years and sex were almost always included in the sample metadata. The dataset comprised deeply sampled blood TCRbeta repertoires from subjects exposed to, actively infected with, or recovered from COVID-19. The samples were drawn from the first 160 participants of the ongoing ImmuneRACE study and from 1,254 subjects provided by 6 global collaborators. The repertoires were released in a freely available public database meant as a resource for research on the immune response to SARS-CoV-2. The material from the prospective study consisted of cDNA or gDNA derived from T cells, B-cell-depleted T cells, or PBMCs. Broader findings and caveats from the paper: How much clinical and demographic metadata was included differed by source and by participant, and the metadata was provided uncurated.

TCRbeta CDR3 regions were amplified from genomic DNA by means of the immunoSEQ Assay, a bias-controlled multiplex PCR. As for how the authors treated the data: The number of nucleated cells in each sample was estimated by amplification of reference gene primers within the assay. To quantify the absolute abundance of each unique TCRbeta CDR3 rearrangement, sequence reads were collapsed and filtered. Productive Simpson clonality was computed per sample as the square root of Simpson's diversity index over productive rearrangements. Here the immuneACCESS table is served through TCRdb, limited to in-frame sequences with V and J called. Missing clones are a known gap in these copies; in checked studies unresolved V genes cover under half, and the rest lacks a known reason. V, J and clone size reflect that table, while D and trimming were determined from the DNA. This sample has some 58,000 clones in its table, and roughly 84% of those were observed once. 6.5% to 10% of the sample belongs to the ten largest clones.

Details on this clone: Its antigen target is currently unknown. Base qualities were left out, and no much larger clone turns up one base away.

The CDR3 runs 14 residues from the cysteine to the phenylalanine. The read is trimmed to its CDR3 DNA, 42 bases read in frame from base 1. V is cut by 3 bases and J by 1 base, and the space between the germline ends is 11 bases. CDR1 DFQATT and CDR2 SNEGSKA were looked up in the germline V gene (reference sequence). Whole blood was collected in K2EDTA tubes by collaborating institutions according to the institutions' own protocols. For TCRbeta analysis, collaborator samples were shipped as frozen whole blood, as isolated PBMCs, or as DNA extracted from either sample type. The sequenced sample consisted of peripheral blood. The chain links TRBV20-1 with TRBJ2-3; the D segment cannot be called with confidence. The source is a man aged 45 to 65 with active COVID-19. The sequenced DNA is TGCAGTGCTAGTAAACTCCATGGCACAGATACGCAGTATTTT. Translated, it reads CSASKLHGTDTQYF.